Each of the 9 T cell receptor beta chains below was sequenced from the same sample in a study of patients and donors after allogeneic stem cell transplantation. TCRdb re-derived calls from the RT-PCR reads in MiXCR, one entry per CDR3 protein. Of some 150,000 distinct CDR3 sequences listed, about two fifths are singletons. Sequencing was carried out using blood, either unsorted or a sorted T cell fraction (not recorded which). These receptor sequences come from a human donor who was either an allogeneic HSCT recipient or a stem cell or donor lymphocyte infusion donor (not recorded which). It is not recorded whose cells these are; they may come from a transplant donor.

This chain joins TRBV5-1 and TRBJ2-7; D may be TRBD2 (6 bases). Germline V gene data show CDR1 as SGHRS and CDR2 as YFSETQ. The CDR3 is made up of 14 amino acids. V dropped 2 bases and J dropped 0 bases, with 9 bases sitting between them. Written as DNA, the CDR3 is TGCGCCAGCAGCTTCCCGGGAGTCTCCTACGAGCAGTACTTC. Translating gives CASSFPGVSYEQYF.

Only a few counts were recorded for this clonotype. The chain combines TRBV7-9 with TRBJ1-2; D gene ambiguous. The V gene lost 10 bases and the J gene lost 0 bases, with 15 bases spanning the gap. Germline V CDR1 and CDR2: SEHNR, FQNEAQ (reference sequence). CDR3 length equals 14 residues. The CDR3 region is CATEFPGANYGYTF. Written as DNA, the CDR3 is TGTGCCACCGAATTTCCGGGAGCTAACTATGGCTACACCTTC.

Only one count was recorded for this clonotype. CDR3 sequence: CSVETGRSYNEQFF. In DNA form, the CDR3 reads TGCAGCGTTGAGACAGGCCGATCCTACAATGAGCAGTTCTTC. This sequence joins TRBV29-1 and TRBJ2-1; a possible D gene is TRBD1 (6 bases). Germline V gene lookup returns CDR1 SQVTM and CDR2 ANQGSEA. V was pared by 3 bases and J by 1 base, with 10 bases between. This CDR3 has 14 amino acids.

This clonotype was picked up many times. The V and J genes are TRBV27 and TRBJ1-1; D not resolved. The germline V gene has CDR1 MNHEY and CDR2 SMNVEV (reference sequence). The CDR3 extends over 11 amino acids. V was pared by 6 bases and J by 2 bases, with 4 bases between. CDR3 DNA: TGTGCCAGCAGGGGAAACACTGAAGCTTTCTTT. Translation gives CASRGNTEAFF.

Concerning this clonotype: No conserved phenylalanine or tryptophan ends this CDR3, so it is likely a read error. The V and J genes are TRBV4-3 and TRBJ1-1; TRBD1 might be the D (6 bases). CDR1 is LGHNA and CDR2 is YSLEER in the germline V gene. The CDR3 consists of 18 residues. The V end lost 1 base, the J end lost 1 base, and 19 bases lay between the germline ends. The CDR3 coding sequence is TGCGCCAGCAGCCAAGTTCTTGGGGGCATGGCGGCGAACACTGAAGCTTTCTTG. It yields the protein CASSQVLGGMAANTEAFL.

The chain has TRBV12-3 or TRBV12-4 and TRBJ2-7; possible D gene TRBD2, 5 bases. The CDR3 is 13 residues long. The V end lost 7 bases, the J end lost 6 bases, and 16 bases lay between the germline ends. Here the CDR3 reads CASTLGAAGEQYF. The CDR3 DNA sequence: TGTGCCAGCACTCTGGGAGCCGCTGGCGAGCAGTACTTC.

This chain uses TRBV20-1 with TRBJ1-2, with D tentatively TRBD1 (5 bases). V lost 2 bases and J lost 5, with 12 bases in between. The CDR3 extends over 13 amino acids. Germline V gene lookup returns CDR1 DFQATT and CDR2 SNEGSKA (reference sequence). The CDR3 loop reads CSARRQGGYGYTF. The CDR3 DNA reads as TGCAGTGCTAGACGGCAGGGTGGATATGGCTACACCTTC.

The J gene is TRBJ1-1, the V gene TRBV12-3 or TRBV12-4, with a weak D call TRBD1 (6 bases). The CDR3 length is 16 residues. V lost 6 bases and J lost 1, with 18 bases in between. CDR3 coding DNA: TGTGCCAGCAGCCGGGGGGGGCAAGGGCAGAACACTGAAGCTTTCTTT. Its translation: CASSRGGQGQNTEAFF.

This clonotype was seen a handful of times. The rearrangement uses TRBV27 and TRBJ1-2, with D perhaps matching TRBD1 (5 bases). Deletions cut 4 bases from V and 8 bases from J, with 14 bases between. This CDR3 comprises 13 residues. Germline V lookup: CDR1 MNHEY, CDR2 SMNVEV (reference sequence). CDR3 amino acids: CASSYSRERGYTF. For the CDR3, the DNA is TGTGCCAGCAGTTACTCCAGGGAAAGAGGCTACACCTTC.